This T cell receptor (beta chain) was sequenced during a study of blood T cells in healthy people across ages. Study results and caveats: Comparison with aged donors showed that long-lived donors had more naive CD4+ cells and higher diversity.

The CDR3 has 15 residues. Germline CDR1 MDHEN, CDR2 SYDVKM. Trimming removed 7 bases from V and 4 bases from J; junction bases left unmatched: 12. A second PCR, run for roughly 6 to 11 cycles, used a sample-barcoded 5' primer plus a J-beta primer mix. TCRdb passed the 5' RACE reads through MiXCR, listing each CDR3 protein once. The repertoire includes about 580,000 distinct CDR3 sequences, roughly 48% of them detected once, and approximately 25% sits in the top ten. Concerning this clonotype: Its target is not known.

The clonotype was recovered from an elderly man in good health. J is TRBJ2-5 and V is TRBV28, with 7 bases that match TRBD2. Sequencing was carried out using blood. CDR3 protein: CASNDMEGGPETQYF. DNA for the CDR3: TGTGCCAGCAACGATATGGAGGGAGGGCCAGAGACCCAGTACTTC. Supplemented by reference TRBV28 and TRBJ2-5, the full variable domain reads DVKVTQSSRYLVKRTGEKVFLECVQDMDHENMFWYRQDPGLGLRLIYFSYDVKMKEKGDIPEGYSVSREKKERFSLILESASTNQTSMYLCASNDMEGGPETQYFGPGTRLLVL.